A selection of T cell receptor beta chains follows, all from one sample in a study of blood T cell repertoires in COVID-19. The data were produced by immunoSEQ multiplex PCR, yet TCRdb's version contains in-frame clones alone and is incomplete. The sample lists 95,000 to 150,000 clones; 70% to 90% were seen once. The sample consisted of peripheral blood. These receptor sequences come from an elderly woman with acute or convalescent COVID-19. Each CDR3 is given with its conserved first and last residue. The D gene is left open where the match is weak. Rows may omit the clone size; those that give it use once, few, many or a size class.

V: TRBV10-3; D: -; length: 13; size: -; J: TRBJ1-1; DNA: TGTGCCATCAGGCTAGGGGGGAACACTGAAGCTTTCTTT; CDR3: CAIRLGGNTEAFF
V: TRBV3-1/TRBV3-2; D: TRBD2; length: 16; size: -; J: TRBJ2-3; DNA: TGTGCCAGCAGCACCCTAGCGGGTTCCCGCACAGATACGCAGTATTTT; CDR3: CASSTLAGSRTDTQYF
V: TRBV5-1; D: -; length: 18; size: -; J: TRBJ1-1; DNA: TGCGCCAGCAGCTCGAAAGGACAGACTACCAGGATGAACACTGAAGCTTTCTTT; CDR3: CASSSKGQTTRMNTEAFF
V: TRBV28; D: TRBD1; length: 14; size: -; J: TRBJ1-1; DNA: TGTGCCAGCAGTTTATACAGGGGAGTCACTGAAGCTTTCTTT; CDR3: CASSLYRGVTEAFF
V: TRBV9; D: TRBD2; length: 18; size: -; J: TRBJ2-2; DNA: TGTGCCAGCAGCGTAGATGGGAGGCCAGCGGGAGGGGCCGGGGAGCTGTTTTTT; CDR3: CASSVDGRPAGGAGELFF
V: TRBV5-8; D: -; length: 15; size: -; J: TRBJ2-5; DNA: TGTGCCAGCAGCTTGGCTCGGGGTCCTCAAGAGACCCAGTACTTC; CDR3: CASSLARGPQETQYF
V: TRBV5-1; D: TRBD2; length: 17; size: -; J: TRBJ2-7; DNA: TGCGCCAGCAGCGCCCAAGGAGGCCTAGCGGGAGTTGGCGAGCAGTACTTC; CDR3: CASSAQGGLAGVGEQYF
V: TRBV5-4; D: TRBD1; length: 18; size: -; J: TRBJ2-6; DNA: TGTGCCAGCAGCTTGCCAGGGGGCGCATCTAGTGGGGCCAACGTCCTGACTTTC; CDR3: CASSLPGGASSGANVLTF
V: TRBV5-1; D: -; length: 14; size: -; J: TRBJ1-4; DNA: TGCGCCAGCAGCTTGGGGCGGGAAGGTGAAAAACTGTTTTTT; CDR3: CASSLGREGEKLFF
V: TRBV3-1/TRBV3-2; D: -; length: 15; size: -; J: TRBJ1-2; DNA: TGTGCCAGCAGCCATCGACAGTCCCTACACTATGGCTACACCTTC; CDR3: CASSHRQSLHYGYTF
V: TRBV28; D: TRBD1; length: 14; size: -; J: TRBJ1-2; DNA: TGTGCCAGCAGTTCCCCGGGACAGGGTAATGGCTACACCTTC; CDR3: CASSSPGQGNGYTF
V: TRBV5-1; D: TRBD1; length: 14; size: once; J: TRBJ1-5; DNA: TGCGCCAGCAGCTTGAGAGGGGGCGATCAGCCCCAGCATTTT; CDR3: CASSLRGGDQPQHF
V: TRBV28; D: -; length: 15; size: -; J: TRBJ1-5; DNA: TGTGCCAGCAGTCCACAGGGTCCTGGCAATCAGCCCCAGCATTTT; CDR3: CASSPQGPGNQPQHF
V: TRBV9; D: TRBD2; length: 16; size: once; J: TRBJ2-7; DNA: TGTGCCAGCAGCGTAGCTTCGGGGGGAGGACCCTACGAGCAGTACTTC; CDR3: CASSVASGGGPYEQYF
V: TRBV2; D: -; length: 13; size: once; J: TRBJ2-5; DNA: TGTGCCAGCAGTAGGGGCAGGGGAGAGACCCAGTACTTC; CDR3: CASSRGRGETQYF
V: TRBV5-8; D: -; length: 15; size: -; J: TRBJ1-1; DNA: TGTGCCAGCAGCTTGGGGGGACATATGAACACTGAAGCTTTCTTT; CDR3: CASSLGGHMNTEAFF
V: TRBV19; D: -; length: 15; size: -; J: TRBJ1-5; DNA: TGTGCCAGTAGTGAAGGACAAAATAGCAATCAGCCCCAGCATTTT; CDR3: CASSEGQNSNQPQHF
V: TRBV5-1; D: TRBD1; length: 17; size: -; J: TRBJ1-6; DNA: TGCGCCAGCAGCTTGAATTTTCGACAGGGGGATAATTCACCCCTCCACTTT; CDR3: CASSLNFRQGDNSPLHF
V: TRBV25-1; D: -; length: 16; size: -; J: TRBJ2-2; DNA: TGTGCCAGCAGTGAATGGAGTAGCGGGAACACCGGGGAGCTGTTTTTT; CDR3: CASSEWSSGNTGELFF
V: TRBV27; D: -; length: 15; size: -; J: TRBJ1-1; DNA: TGTGCCAGCAGCAGACTCCAGTCTCCGAACACTGAAGCTTTCTTT; CDR3: CASSRLQSPNTEAFF
V: TRBV10-3; D: TRBD2; length: 15; size: -; J: TRBJ2-2; DNA: TGTGCCGCGGGGGAGGGGCTGAACATCACCGGGGAGCTGTTTTTT; CDR3: CAAGEGLNITGELFF
V: TRBV4-3; D: -; length: 14; size: -; J: TRBJ1-2; DNA: TGCGCCAGCAGCCAAGGGAGGAGCTACTATGGCTACACCTTC; CDR3: CASSQGRSYYGYTF
V: TRBV2; D: -; length: 17; size: -; J: TRBJ2-4; DNA: TGTGCCAGCAGTGGGCAGGGAAGATACCCGGCCAAAAACATTCAGTACTTC; CDR3: CASSGQGRYPAKNIQYF
V: TRBV27; D: -; length: 13; size: -; J: TRBJ2-7; DNA: TGTGCCAGCAGGACGACAGGGAGGTACGAGCAGTACTTC; CDR3: CASRTTGRYEQYF
V: TRBV15; D: -; length: 14; size: -; J: TRBJ1-5; DNA: TGTGCCACCAGCAGAGAAACAGGGTATCAGCCCCAGCATTTT; CDR3: CATSRETGYQPQHF
V: TRBV3-1/TRBV3-2; D: -; length: 14; size: -; J: TRBJ1-5; DNA: TGTGCCAGCGCCCAAGGGGGGCGCAATCAGCCCCAGCATTTT; CDR3: CASAQGGRNQPQHF
V: TRBV4-2; D: -; length: 15; size: -; J: TRBJ1-1; DNA: TGTGCCAGCAGGGGCGGGCTATTCGGGAACACTGAAGCTTTCTTT; CDR3: CASRGGLFGNTEAFF
V: TRBV10-1; D: -; length: 12; size: -; J: TRBJ2-7; DNA: TGCGCCAGCAGTGATCCGGGCTACGAGCAGTACTTC; CDR3: CASSDPGYEQYF
V: TRBV7-7; D: -; length: 13; size: -; J: TRBJ2-2; DNA: TGTGCCAGCCGTCGGAGGGGCACCGGGGAGCTGTTTTTT; CDR3: CASRRRGTGELFF
V: TRBV28; D: TRBD1; length: 18; size: once; J: TRBJ2-4; DNA: TGTGCCAGCAGTACCCCCGGGACAGGGGCGATAGCCAAAAACATTCAGTACTTC; CDR3: CASSTPGTGAIAKNIQYF
V: TRBV20-1; D: -; length: 14; size: -; J: TRBJ1-5; DNA: TGCAGTGCTAGTGCCCCAGGTAGCAATCAGCCCCAGCATTTT; CDR3: CSASAPGSNQPQHF
V: TRBV5-1; D: -; length: 15; size: -; J: TRBJ1-5; DNA: TGCGCCAGCAGCCTGCAGGGATCGGGCAATCAGCCCCAGCATTTT; CDR3: CASSLQGSGNQPQHF
V: TRBV27; D: TRBD1; length: 14; size: -; J: TRBJ2-5; DNA: TGTGCCAGCAGTAAACAGGGGGAATGGGAGACCCAGTACTTC; CDR3: CASSKQGEWETQYF
V: TRBV6-6; D: -; length: 13; size: -; J: TRBJ2-5; DNA: TGTGCCAGCAGCTGGGGGCTTCAAGAGACCCAGTACTTC; CDR3: CASSWGLQETQYF
V: TRBV7-2; D: TRBD1; length: 15; size: once; J: TRBJ2-7; DNA: TGTGCCAGCAGCATCCATGGGACAGGGTACTACGAGCAGTACTTC; CDR3: CASSIHGTGYYEQYF
V: TRBV5-8; D: TRBD1; length: 15; size: -; J: TRBJ1-1; DNA: TGTGCCAGCAGCTCCGGACAGGGAGGTTGGACTGAAGCTTTCTTT; CDR3: CASSSGQGGWTEAFF
V: TRBV6-2/TRBV6-3; D: TRBD1; length: 19; size: once; J: TRBJ1-5; DNA: TGTGCCAGCAGTGCACGACGACAGGGGCTCGGCGGGGGAAATCAGCCCCAGCATTTT; CDR3: CASSARRQGLGGGNQPQHF
V: TRBV18; D: -; length: 13; size: -; J: TRBJ1-1; DNA: TGTGCCAGCTCAACAGGGCGAAACACTGAAGCTTTCTTT; CDR3: CASSTGRNTEAFF
V: TRBV6-6; D: -; length: 13; size: -; J: TRBJ2-7; DNA: TGTGCCAGCAGTTACGAGGGGAAACAGGGGCAGTACTTC; CDR3: CASSYEGKQGQYF